Sequencing of this T cell receptor beta chain was carried out in a study of a mutant IDH1 vaccine in newly diagnosed glioma. Generated by immunoSEQ multiplex PCR, the TCRdb table keeps only in-frame clones and is missing some. The top ten hold 6.3% of the sample, which has around 41,000 clones, about four fifths seen once. Details on this clone: The antigen remains undetermined.

The CDR3 loop spans 14 amino acids. V shed 6 bases and J 4 bases; nucleotides not matched to a gene: 7. CDR1 is SGHTA and CDR2 is FQGNSA in the germline V gene. Regarding time point: week 23, last vaccination. In every dose of vaccine, 300 ug of mutant IDH1 20-mer peptide was given alongside topical imiquimod. This clonotype was sampled from a woman aged 35 to 49 with glioma. Some clones in this sample may be carry-over from other donors' samples. Sequenced material: PBMCs, taken from a glioma patient whose treatment included an IDH1 peptide vaccine. The V call is TRBV7-2, the J call TRBJ1-2, with 8 bases that match TRBD1. As DNA, the CDR3 is TGTGCCAGCAGTCGCGCAGGGGGCAGCTATGGCTACACCTTC. The encoded protein is CASSRAGGSYGYTF.